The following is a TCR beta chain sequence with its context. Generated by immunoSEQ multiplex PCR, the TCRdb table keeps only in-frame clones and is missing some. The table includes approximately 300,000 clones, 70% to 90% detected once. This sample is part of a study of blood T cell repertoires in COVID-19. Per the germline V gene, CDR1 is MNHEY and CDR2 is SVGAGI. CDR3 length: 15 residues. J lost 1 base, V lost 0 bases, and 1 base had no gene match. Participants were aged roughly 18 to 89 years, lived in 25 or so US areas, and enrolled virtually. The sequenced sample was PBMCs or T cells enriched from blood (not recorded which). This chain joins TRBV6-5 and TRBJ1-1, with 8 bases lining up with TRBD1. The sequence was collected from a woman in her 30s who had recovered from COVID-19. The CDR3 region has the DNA TGTGCCAGCAGTTACTCGACAGGGGAGAACACTGAAGCTTTCTTT. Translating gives CASSYSTGENTEAFF.